Listed below are T cell receptor beta chains from one sample, sequenced in a study of T cells in Graves' hyperthyroidism and ophthalmopathy. TCRdb independently ran MiXCR on the multiplex PCR reads; one entry per CDR3 protein. The repertoire consists of about 500,000 distinct CDR3 sequences, with approximately 15% occurring once and the leading ten covering under 20%. Sequenced: blood. These receptors came from a woman under 30 with Graves' hyperthyroidism. The CDR3 runs from the conserved cysteine through the conserved F or W. A D gene is named only where the DNA matches it firmly. The size entry is marked missing in some rows and otherwise reads once, few, many or a size class.

J: TRBJ2-1; D: TRBD1; V: TRBV6-2/TRBV6-3; size: many; DNA: TGTGCCAGCAGCACAGGCTCGGGACAGATACACAATGAGCAGTTCTTC; CDR3: CASSTGSGQIHNEQFF
J: TRBJ2-7; D: TRBD1; V: TRBV2; size: many; DNA: TGTGCCAACCGGGACAGTTACGAGCAGTACTTC; CDR3: CANRDSYEQYF
J: TRBJ2-3; D: NA; V: TRBV7-2; size: few; DNA: TGTGCCAGCAGCTCCCGGGACAAGGAAAGGTATTTT; CDR3: CASSSRDKERYF
J: TRBJ2-5; D: TRBD1; V: TRBV6-7; size: few; DNA: TGTGCCAGAGCCACTCAAGACAGGGTCCAAGAGACCCAGTACTTC; CDR3: CARATQDRVQETQYF
J: TRBJ2-1; D: NA; V: TRBV6-5; size: few; DNA: TGTGCCAGCAGTTACTCGAAGCTGGGGATCGATGAGCAGTTCTTC; CDR3: CASSYSKLGIDEQFF
J: TRBJ2-6; D: NA; V: TRBV5-6; size: NA; DNA: TGTGCCAGCACCTTGGCCGGAACAGCCTCTGGGGCCAACGTCCTGACTTTC; CDR3: CASTLAGTASGANVLTF
J: TRBJ1-4; D: TRBD1; V: TRBV2; size: NA; DNA: TGTGCCAGCATGGGACAGTCGGGTGAAAAACTGTTTTTT; CDR3: CASMGQSGEKLFF
J: TRBJ1-2; D: NA; V: TRBV12-5; size: many; DNA: TGTGCTAGTGGTTTGGGAACGACAGGAAAAGACTATGGCTACACCTTC; CDR3: CASGLGTTGKDYGYTF
J: TRBJ2-5; D: NA; V: TRBV29-1; size: many; DNA: TGCAGCGCCTCCTTTTTCGGGAGTCGTTCGGGAACCCAGTACTTC; CDR3: CSASFFGSRSGTQYF
J: TRBJ2-5; D: TRBD2; V: TRBV25-1; size: NA; DNA: TGTGCCAGCAGTCTCCGACTAGCGGGAGGGCAAGAGACCCAGTACTTC; CDR3: CASSLRLAGGQETQYF
J: TRBJ2-1; D: NA; V: TRBV7-9; size: NA; DNA: TGTGCCAGCAGCCAACATAGACAGGTCTGGGATGAGCAGTTCTTC; CDR3: CASSQHRQVWDEQFF
J: TRBJ2-5; D: TRBD1; V: TRBV6-1; size: many; DNA: TGTGCCAGCAGTGAAGGCCGACAGGGGGTGGAGACCCAGTACTTC; CDR3: CASSEGRQGVETQYF
J: TRBJ1-1; D: TRBD1; V: TRBV7-3; size: NA; DNA: TGTGCCAGCAGCTTGGGACAGGGAGGGATGGGCACTGAAGCTTTCTTT; CDR3: CASSLGQGGMGTEAFF
J: TRBJ2-5; D: TRBD1; V: TRBV24-1; size: many; DNA: TGTGCCACCAGTGATCCCCTCCGGGACAGCAACCAAGAGACCCAGTACTTC; CDR3: CATSDPLRDSNQETQYF
J: TRBJ1-3; D: NA; V: TRBV25-1; size: NA; DNA: TGTGCCAGCAGTGAAGCAGGGATTTCTGGAAACACCATATATTTT; CDR3: CASSEAGISGNTIYF
J: TRBJ2-7; D: TRBD1; V: TRBV10-3; size: many; DNA: TGTGCCATCAGTGGGGGAGACAGGGACCTCGAGGACGAGCAGTACTTC; CDR3: CAISGGDRDLEDEQYF
J: TRBJ2-5; D: NA; V: TRBV24-1; size: many; DNA: TGTGCCACCAGTGACCGACAACAAGAGACCCAGTACTTC; CDR3: CATSDRQQETQYF
J: TRBJ1-6; D: NA; V: TRBV18; size: many; DNA: TGTGCCAGCTCACCACTGGAGGTGGGCCTAATGGGGGATTTTTCACCCCTCCACTTT; CDR3: CASSPLEVGLMGDFSPLHF
J: TRBJ1-1; D: NA; V: TRBV12-3/TRBV12-4; size: many; DNA: TGTGCCAGCAGTTTTTCCCTGAACACTGAAGCTTTCTTT; CDR3: CASSFSLNTEAFF
J: TRBJ1-4; D: TRBD1; V: TRBV4-1; size: NA; DNA: TGCGCCAGCAGCCAGAGCCCTCTTCTTGGACAGGGACGCAGAACTAATGAAAAACTGTTTTTT; CDR3: CASSQSPLLGQGRRTNEKLFF
J: TRBJ1-1; D: TRBD1; V: TRBV19; size: many; DNA: TGTGCCAGTAGTGTGGACAGGATGAACACTGAAGCTTTCTTT; CDR3: CASSVDRMNTEAFF
J: TRBJ2-2; D: NA; V: TRBV12-3/TRBV12-4; size: many; DNA: TGTGCCAGCACTCGGGATAACACCGGGGAGCTGTTTTTT; CDR3: CASTRDNTGELFF
J: TRBJ2-5; D: NA; V: TRBV20-1; size: many; DNA: TGCAGTGCTTACGTGCCTAGCCACCTTGGTGAGACCCAGTACTTC; CDR3: CSAYVPSHLGETQYF
J: TRBJ1-2; D: NA; V: TRBV7-8; size: many; DNA: TGTGCCAGCAGCTTAGGGGGGAGAGCTAACTATGGCTACACCTTC; CDR3: CASSLGGRANYGYTF
J: TRBJ2-2; D: TRBD1; V: TRBV2; size: many; DNA: TGTGCCAGCAGTCGCGGACAGGGAGCGAACACCGGGGAGCTGTTTTTT; CDR3: CASSRGQGANTGELFF
J: TRBJ2-7; D: NA; V: TRBV15; size: few; DNA: TGTGCCACCAGCAGGTCAACGGGCGAGCAGTACTTC; CDR3: CATSRSTGEQYF
J: TRBJ2-5; D: NA; V: TRBV9; size: NA; DNA: TGTGCCAGCAGTGCCCCGGGCCTTATACAAGAGACCCAGTACTTC; CDR3: CASSAPGLIQETQYF
J: TRBJ2-1; D: TRBD2; V: TRBV3-1; size: many; DNA: TGTGCCAGCAGCCCCCAGACTAGCGGGGATGAGCAGTTCTTC; CDR3: CASSPQTSGDEQFF
J: TRBJ2-5; D: NA; V: TRBV29-1; size: many; DNA: TGCAGCGTTGATTCCCTGGCGGAAGAGACCCAGTACTTC; CDR3: CSVDSLAEETQYF
J: TRBJ1-2; D: NA; V: TRBV30; size: many; DNA: TGTGCCTGGACCCGTGGGAACTATGGCTACACCTTC; CDR3: CAWTRGNYGYTF
J: TRBJ2-5; D: NA; V: TRBV11-1; size: many; DNA: TGTGCCAGCAGCTTATTCGGCGGCGGGGAGACCCAGTACTTC; CDR3: CASSLFGGGETQYF
J: TRBJ2-7; D: TRBD1; V: TRBV12-3/TRBV12-4; size: many; DNA: TGTGCCAGCAGTCCAGGGGACAGGGGTCGTGAGCAGTACTTC; CDR3: CASSPGDRGREQYF
J: TRBJ2-7; D: TRBD1; V: TRBV5-1; size: many; DNA: TGCGCCAGCAGCACGACCCCCCACGGGACAGGGAGGGTCGAGCAGTACTTC; CDR3: CASSTTPHGTGRVEQYF
J: TRBJ2-5; D: NA; V: TRBV11-1; size: NA; DNA: TGCGCCAGCAGCCAAGAAAGGTCTAGCGTTGGCGAGACCCAGTACTTC; CDR3: CASSQERSSVGETQYF
J: TRBJ2-3; D: NA; V: TRBV18; size: NA; DNA: TGTGCCAGCTCACCAGGGCAGACAGATACGCAGTATTTT; CDR3: CASSPGQTDTQYF
J: TRBJ2-5; D: NA; V: TRBV5-6; size: NA; DNA: TGTGCCAGCAGCCCAGTCTGGGCGGGTAACAGGAGGCTGGAGACCCAGTACTTC; CDR3: CASSPVWAGNRRLETQYF
J: TRBJ1-1; D: NA; V: TRBV5-6; size: many; DNA: TGTGCCAGCAGCTTGGAACCCCAAATCGTTACTGAAGCTTTCTTT; CDR3: CASSLEPQIVTEAFF
J: TRBJ1-2; D: NA; V: TRBV4-1; size: NA; DNA: TGCGCCAGCAGCCCTCGGGGTACAACTAACTATGGCTACACCTTC; CDR3: CASSPRGTTNYGYTF
J: TRBJ2-3; D: NA; V: TRBV2; size: many; DNA: TGTGCCAGCAATCGGGTGGATACGCAGTATTTT; CDR3: CASNRVDTQYF
J: TRBJ2-5; D: NA; V: TRBV6-5; size: NA; DNA: TGTGCCAGCAGTTACTTAGTAGGGGAGACCCAGTACTTC; CDR3: CASSYLVGETQYF
J: TRBJ2-1; D: TRBD1; V: TRBV19; size: many; DNA: TGTGCCAGTAATGGGGACAGCCGACCTTACAATGAGCAGTTCTTC; CDR3: CASNGDSRPYNEQFF
J: TRBJ1-2; D: NA; V: TRBV15; size: many; DNA: TGTGCCACCAGCAGAGGAAGGGATTTTAACTATGGCTACACCTTC; CDR3: CATSRGRDFNYGYTF
J: TRBJ1-1; D: NA; V: TRBV7-8; size: many; DNA: TGTGCCAGCAGCTTAGTGCAGTATGAAGCTTTCTTT; CDR3: CASSLVQYEAFF
J: TRBJ2-1; D: TRBD1; V: TRBV6-5; size: many; DNA: TGTGCCAGCAGTTACTCCCCCATACAGGGGATCTACAATGAGCAGTTCTTC; CDR3: CASSYSPIQGIYNEQFF
J: TRBJ1-1; D: NA; V: TRBV14; size: few; DNA: TGTGCCAGCAGCCACTATCGGGGCCCGAACACTGAAGCTTTCTTT; CDR3: CASSHYRGPNTEAFF
J: TRBJ2-1; D: TRBD2; V: TRBV12-3/TRBV12-4; size: many; DNA: TGTGCCAGCAGTTTCGGAGCGGGAGTTAATGAGCAGTTCTTC; CDR3: CASSFGAGVNEQFF
J: TRBJ1-5; D: NA; V: TRBV3-1; size: many; DNA: TGTGCCAGCAGCCAAGATGCCGGGAGCAATCAGCCCCAGCATTTT; CDR3: CASSQDAGSNQPQHF
J: TRBJ2-6; D: TRBD1; V: TRBV5-1; size: few; DNA: TGCGCCAGCACCGAACCGGGACAGCAAACCTCTGGGGCCAACGTCCTGACTTTC; CDR3: CASTEPGQQTSGANVLTF
J: TRBJ2-3; D: TRBD2; V: TRBV3-1; size: many; DNA: TGTGCCAGCAGCCTGGGACTAGCGGGAGATTCAGATACGCAGTATTTT; CDR3: CASSLGLAGDSDTQYF
J: TRBJ2-2; D: NA; V: TRBV2; size: many; DNA: TGTGCCAGCAGACGGCAGACGAACACCGGGGAGCTGTTTTTT; CDR3: CASRRQTNTGELFF
J: TRBJ1-2; D: TRBD1; V: TRBV27; size: many; DNA: TGTGCCGCGTTTGATTTTGCAAGACAGGGGGCTGGCTACACCTTC; CDR3: CAAFDFARQGAGYTF
J: TRBJ2-1; D: TRBD2; V: TRBV6-2/TRBV6-3; size: NA; DNA: TGTGCCAGCGGGTTGGGGACTAGCGGTTGGAATGAGCAGTTCTTC; CDR3: CASGLGTSGWNEQFF
J: TRBJ2-1; D: NA; V: TRBV20-1; size: NA; DNA: TGCAGTGCTGTTCGAGCGTTAAGTCCCAATGAGCAGTTCTTC; CDR3: CSAVRALSPNEQFF
J: TRBJ1-1; D: TRBD1; V: TRBV4-1; size: NA; DNA: TGCGCCAGCAGCCAGGTCGACAGGGGGCGGGCTGAAGCTTTCTTT; CDR3: CASSQVDRGRAEAFF
J: TRBJ2-1; D: TRBD2; V: TRBV19; size: many; DNA: TGTGCCAGTAGTATGTCTCTCGGCGGGGGGAATGAGCAGTTCTTC; CDR3: CASSMSLGGGNEQFF
J: TRBJ1-1; D: TRBD1; V: TRBV24-1; size: many; DNA: TGTGCCACCAGTGACGGGACAGCCATGAACACTGAAGCTTTCTTT; CDR3: CATSDGTAMNTEAFF
J: TRBJ2-3; D: NA; V: TRBV19; size: many; DNA: TGTGCCAGTAGGGGCAGGGGCACAGATACGCAGTATTTT; CDR3: CASRGRGTDTQYF